This T cell receptor (beta chain) was captured in a study of cytomegalovirus exposure and HLA in healthy donors. Study information: The Caucasian-associated ancestry cluster contained about four fifths of the approximately 400 genotyped donors.

Primers for the PCR totalled 60 Vbeta and 13 Jbeta. The table came from immunoSEQ multiplex PCR; TCRdb's copy has only in-frame clones and leaves some out. The repertoire includes about 120,000 clones, approximately 74% of them detected once, and 3.5% to 4.5% sits in the top ten. This clone was counted between two and nine times. Source material: PBMCs. The sequence was obtained from a man aged 35 to 55 in good health and CMV-seropositive.

The CDR3 region has the DNA TGTGCCAGCAGCAAAGCGGATATGACTAGCGGGAGGTCGTATTGGAATGAGCAGTTCTTC. Translation gives CASSKADMTSGRSYWNEQFF. The chain recombines TRBV21-1 with TRBJ2-1; the D call TRBD2 from the table was never checked on the DNA. TRBV21-1 is a pseudogene segment. The CDR3 spans 20 residues.